Listed below are T cell receptor beta chains from one sample, sequenced in a study of post-analysis software for immune sequencing data. Using its own MiXCR run on the PCR reads, TCRdb lists one record per CDR3 protein. The sample consists of 800,000 to 950,000 distinct CDR3 sequences, approximately 50% of them appearing once. The sequenced sample consisted of blood. These receptors all come from a girl aged 5 to 17 with multiple sclerosis. CDR3s include the opening cysteine and the closing phenylalanine or tryptophan. The D gene is left open where the match is weak. Only some rows state a clone size, as once, few, many or a class for expanded clones.

j_gene: TRBJ2-3; abundance: few; v_gene: TRBV27; d_gene: TRBD2; CDR3aa: CASSFGTSGSSDTQYF; CDR3nt: TGTGCCAGCAGTTTCGGGACTAGCGGGAGCTCAGATACGCAGTATTTT
j_gene: TRBJ2-1; abundance: -; v_gene: TRBV6-4; d_gene: TRBD2; CDR3aa: CASSVSGADPNEQFF; CDR3nt: TGTGCCAGCAGTGTTAGCGGGGCCGACCCGAATGAGCAGTTCTTC
j_gene: TRBJ2-5; abundance: -; v_gene: TRBV6-6; d_gene: -; CDR3aa: CANGNLEQYF; CDR3nt: TGTGCCAACGGAAATCTGGAGCAGTACTTC
j_gene: TRBJ1-2; abundance: -; v_gene: TRBV29-1; d_gene: TRBD1; CDR3aa: CSAQDPTGGEDYGYTF; CDR3nt: TGCAGCGCTCAAGACCCAACAGGGGGTGAAGACTATGGCTACACCTTC
j_gene: TRBJ2-3; abundance: -; v_gene: TRBV29-1; d_gene: -; CDR3aa: CSVAVGGRPDTQYF; CDR3nt: TGCAGCGTTGCGGTGGGCGGACGGCCAGATACGCAGTATTTT
j_gene: TRBJ2-1; abundance: -; v_gene: TRBV12-3/TRBV12-4; d_gene: -; CDR3aa: CASSKGGDPAYNEQFF; CDR3nt: TGTGCCAGCAGCAAGGGGGGGGACCCCGCCTACAATGAGCAGTTCTTC
j_gene: TRBJ1-2; abundance: -; v_gene: TRBV5-1; d_gene: -; CDR3aa: CASSVINPHGYTF; CDR3nt: TGCGCCAGCAGCGTAATCAACCCTCATGGCTACACCTTC
j_gene: TRBJ2-1; abundance: -; v_gene: TRBV5-1; d_gene: -; CDR3aa: CASSFRQASYNEQFF; CDR3nt: TGCGCCAGCAGCTTCAGGCAGGCCTCGTACAATGAGCAGTTCTTC
j_gene: TRBJ2-3; abundance: few; v_gene: TRBV20-1; d_gene: -; CDR3aa: CSARTPTSTYTQYF; CDR3nt: TGCAGTGCTAGAACCCCGACTAGTACCTATACGCAGTATTTT
j_gene: TRBJ2-1; abundance: -; v_gene: TRBV7-7; d_gene: -; CDR3aa: CASSPDAGFPSNEQFF; CDR3nt: TGTGCCAGCAGCCCCGACGCCGGGTTCCCGAGCAATGAGCAGTTCTTC
j_gene: TRBJ2-1; abundance: -; v_gene: TRBV4-1; d_gene: TRBD2; CDR3aa: CASSQVSAGDNEQFF; CDR3nt: TGCGCCAGCAGCCAAGTCTCAGCGGGAGACAATGAGCAGTTCTTC
j_gene: TRBJ2-5; abundance: few; v_gene: TRBV7-8; d_gene: TRBD2; CDR3aa: CASSSPLAGGPRETQYF; CDR3nt: TGTGCCAGCAGCTCCCCCCTAGCGGGGGGGCCCAGGGAGACCCAGTACTTC
j_gene: TRBJ2-5; abundance: -; v_gene: TRBV29-1; d_gene: TRBD1; CDR3aa: CSAKPPTGRETQYF; CDR3nt: TGCAGCGCCAAACCGCCGACAGGGCGAGAGACCCAGTACTTC
j_gene: TRBJ1-1; abundance: -; v_gene: TRBV5-5; d_gene: TRBD1; CDR3aa: CASSWRTGNTEAFF; CDR3nt: TGTGCCAGCAGCTGGAGGACAGGCAACACTGAAGCTTTCTTT
j_gene: TRBJ1-2; abundance: few; v_gene: TRBV9; d_gene: -; CDR3aa: CASSAQLSNYGYTF; CDR3nt: TGTGCCAGCAGCGCCCAACTTAGTAACTATGGCTACACCTTC
j_gene: TRBJ2-1; abundance: few; v_gene: TRBV7-6; d_gene: -; CDR3aa: CASSLSAGLSYNEQFF; CDR3nt: TGTGCCAGCAGCTTATCGGCGGGGCTCTCCTACAATGAGCAGTTCTTC
j_gene: TRBJ2-7; abundance: -; v_gene: TRBV7-9; d_gene: -; CDR3aa: CASSLAEGGPSYEQYF; CDR3nt: TGTGCCAGCAGCTTAGCTGAAGGGGGACCATCCTACGAGCAGTACTTC